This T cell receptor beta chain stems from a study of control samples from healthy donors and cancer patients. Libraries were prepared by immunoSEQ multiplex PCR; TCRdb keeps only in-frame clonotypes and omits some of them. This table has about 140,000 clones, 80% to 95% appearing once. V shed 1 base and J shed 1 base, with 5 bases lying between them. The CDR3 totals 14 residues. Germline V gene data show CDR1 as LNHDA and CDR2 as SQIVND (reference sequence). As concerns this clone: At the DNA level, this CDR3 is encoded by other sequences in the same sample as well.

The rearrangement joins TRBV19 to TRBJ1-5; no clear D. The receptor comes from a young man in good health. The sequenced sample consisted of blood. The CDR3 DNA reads TGTGCCAGTAGTATAGCGGGGAGCAATCAGCCCCAGCATTTT. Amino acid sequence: CASSIAGSNQPQHF.